What follows is one T cell receptor (beta chain) and its context. This sample stems from a study of blood T cell repertoires in COVID-19. Under the authors' procedure: Estimation of nucleated cell counts relied on the amplification of reference gene primers. TCRdb keeps only in-frame clones here, not all; method: immunoSEQ multiplex PCR. V and J calls and clone size are as listed in that table; D and trimming were resolved from the DNA. The sample lists under 250,000 clones, roughly 86% occurring once. CDR3 length: 15 residues. Germline loops: CDR1 SGHRS, CDR2 YFSETQ. The germline V and J ends were trimmed by 1 base and 3 bases, with 13 bases remaining between them.

What was sequenced was peripheral blood. This sequence was found in an older woman who had recovered from COVID-19. The rearrangement uses TRBV5-1 and TRBJ1-2, with TRBD1 as a possible D gene (6 bases). The CDR3 DNA reads as TGCGCCAGCAGCTTGACAGGGAATGTGGACTATGGCTACACCTTC. Amino acid sequence: CASSLTGNVDYGYTF.